Following are 25 T cell receptor beta chains from one sample sequenced in a study of T cells in localized non-small cell lung cancer. Assay used: immunoSEQ multiplex PCR; TCRdb lists only in-frame clones, some missing. The data contain about 30,000 clones, 91% of them singletons. Here the sequenced sample was PBMCs, taken before any cancer treatment. These receptors all come from a man aged 35-75 years with stage II lung adenocarcinoma.

V gene TRBV9 combines with J gene TRBJ1-3, with D unclear. The CDR3 covers 13 residues. Germline V lookup: CDR1 SGDLS, CDR2 YYNGEE. Trimming shortened V by 3 bases and J by 3 bases, and 7 bases separated the two germline ends. Here the CDR3 DNA reads TGTGCCAGCAGCGGGGAAGGTGGAAACACCATATATTTT. Residues: CASSGEGGNTIYF. The full variable domain, its missing parts supplied by reference TRBV9 and TRBJ1-3, is DSGVTQTPKHLITATGQRVTLRCSPRSGDLSVYWYQQSLDQGLQFLIQYYNGEERAKGNILERFSAQQFPDLHSELNLSSLELGDSALYFCASSGEGGNTIYFGEGSWLTVV.

The CDR3 loop reads CSAPRLNEQFF. The CDR3 DNA follows: TGCAGCGCCCCCCGCCTGAATGAGCAGTTCTTC. V and J are TRBV29-1 and TRBJ2-1, with no clear D. This CDR3 region has 11 residues. Trimming removed 7 bases at V and 7 bases at J, with 11 bases between. CDR1 and CDR2 from the germline V gene are SQVTM and ANQGSEA.

The CDR3 nucleotides are TGTGCCAGCAGCCAATCGACAGGGATCTACGAGCAGTACTTC. Amino acid sequence: CASSQSTGIYEQYF. This rearrangement joins TRBV7-9 to TRBJ2-7; 7 nucleotides agree with TRBD1. V was pared by 5 bases and J by 3 bases, with 7 bases of the junction left unmatched. From germline, CDR1 is SEHNR and CDR2 FQNEAQ (reference sequence). This CDR3 spans 14 amino acids.

The chain uses TRBV9 and TRBJ2-3; tentative D call: TRBD2 (7 bases). V was shortened by 4 bases and J by 2 bases, with 23 bases between the two germline ends. This CDR3 is built from 18 residues. The V gene's germline CDR1 is SGDLS and CDR2 YYNGEE. In DNA, the CDR3 is TGTGCCAGCAGCACCAGGGGAGGGACCAGGGGCTACACAGATACGCAGTATTTT. Its protein is CASSTRGGTRGYTDTQYF.

The gene calls are TRBV6-5 and TRBJ1-1, with D possibly TRBD1 on 6 matching bases. CDR1 and CDR2 (germline): MNHEY, SVGAGI. V gave up 5 bases and J gave up 4 bases, with 11 bases separating them. This CDR3 is 13 amino acids long. The CDR3 bases are TGTGCCAGCAGTCGCCAGGGGACCACTGAAGCTTTCTTT. Its protein product is CASSRQGTTEAFF.

This clone has a single count. J is TRBJ2-1 and V is TRBV6-6; D is tentatively TRBD1 or TRBD2 (6 bases each). Trimming stripped 7 bases from V and 4 bases from J, with 17 bases between. The CDR3 extends over 15 amino acids. Germline V gene data show CDR1 as MNHNY and CDR2 as SVGAGI (reference sequence). The CDR3 reads CASTIERRGYNEQFF. In DNA, the CDR3 is TGTGCCAGCACCATAGAAAGGAGGGGGTACAATGAGCAGTTCTTC.

This chain uses TRBV27 with TRBJ2-5; TRBD2 matches 7 bases. Germline V gene lookup returns CDR1 MNHEY and CDR2 SMNVEV (reference sequence). Trimming removed 5 bases from V and 2 bases from J; junction bases left unmatched: 11. The CDR3 sequence is 16 residues long. CDR3 protein: CASSQSSWGGQETQYF. DNA for the CDR3: TGTGCCAGCAGTCAATCCTCGTGGGGAGGGCAAGAGACCCAGTACTTC.

The J gene is TRBJ1-4, the V gene TRBV6-5; the D gene is possibly TRBD1 (6 bases). V was trimmed by 5 bases and J by 8 bases, leaving 12 bases between them. Germline V CDR1 and CDR2: MNHEY, SVGAGI. This CDR3 region has 13 residues. CDR3 in DNA: TGTGCCAGCAGTCGGACAGCTCGGGAAAAACTGTTTTTT. It codes for CASSRTAREKLFF.

The rearrangement links TRBV28 to TRBJ1-5; 8 bases match TRBD1. Germline lookup yields CDR1 MDHEN and CDR2 SYDVKM. V trimming: 6 bases; J trimming: 2 bases; junction bases outside the gene matches: 9. The CDR3 extends over 16 amino acids. Written as DNA, the CDR3 is TGTGCCAGCAGCCTTATGACAGGGGCCGGCAATCAGCCCCAGCATTTT. Amino acids: CASSLMTGAGNQPQHF.

The count of this clone is one. Germline is not matched at one junction end, which may reflect a read error. The CDR3 DNA sequence: TGTGCCAGCGGTGATGAGCAGTTCTTC. Residues: CASGDEQFF. The chain has TRBV6-1 and TRBJ2-1, with unresolved D. This CDR3 spans 9 amino acids. Germline-derived CDR1 and CDR2 are MNHNS and SASEGT.

This clone was detected a few times. The rearrangement uses TRBV7-6 and TRBJ2-2; 12 bases line up with TRBD2. The CDR3 has 16 residues. V lost 0 bases to trimming and J lost 6 bases; unmatched junction nucleotides: 2. CDR1 SGHVS and CDR2 FNYEAQ come from the germline V gene. This CDR3 reads CASSLATSGSPGELFF. The CDR3, as DNA: TGTGCCAGCAGCTTAGCGACTAGCGGGAGTCCCGGGGAGCTGTTTTTT. Full variable domain (remainder filled in from reference TRBV7-6 and TRBJ2-2): GAGVSQSPRYKVTKRGQDVALRCDPISGHVSLYWYRQALGQGPEFLTYFNYEAQQDKSGLPNDRFSAERPEGSISTLTIQRTEQRDSAMYRCASSLATSGSPGELFFGEGSRLTVL.

The rearrangement links TRBV5-4 to TRBJ2-5; D is ambiguous. Trimming left V 0 bases short and J 1 base short, with 7 bases between. CDR3 length: 14 residues. CDR1 and CDR2 from the germline V gene are SGHNT and YYREEE (reference sequence). The CDR3 protein is CASSLAQSQETQYF. The CDR3 region has the DNA TGTGCCAGCAGCTTGGCCCAGAGCCAAGAGACCCAGTACTTC. Combining the CDR3 with reference TRBV5-4 and TRBJ2-5 gives the whole variable domain ETGVTQSPTHLIKTRGQQVTLRCSSQSGHNTVSWYQQALGQGPQFIFQYYREEENGRGNFPPRFSGLQFPNYSSELNVNALELDDSALYLCASSLAQSQETQYFGPGTRLLVL.

The chain combines TRBV7-6 with TRBJ1-3; a weak D match, TRBD1 (5 bases). V was cut by 5 bases and J by 4 bases, with 12 bases left in between. Germline V CDR1 and CDR2: SGHVS, FNYEAQ. This CDR3 has 14 residues. CDR3 amino acids: CASSLGTEGNTIYF. The CDR3 coding sequence is TGTGCCAGCAGCCTAGGGACCGAGGGAAACACCATATATTTT.

CDR3 sequence reads: CASSLYPEGTDTQYF. CDR3 bases: TGTGCCAGCAGTTTATACCCGGAAGGCACAGATACGCAGTATTTT. This chain joins TRBV28 and TRBJ2-3, with no clear D. CDR1 is MDHEN, CDR2 SYDVKM, per germline. V was clipped by 1 base and J by 1 base, with 9 bases between them. The CDR3 extends over 15 amino acids.

V and J are TRBV7-9 and TRBJ2-7, with TRBD1 matching 7 bases. This CDR3 is 16 amino acids long. Germline V gives CDR1 SEHNR, CDR2 FQNEAQ (reference sequence). With 4 bases clipped from V and 2 bases from J, the junction kept 11 bases outside the gene matches. CDR3 DNA sequence: TGTGCCAGCAGCTCCGGTATTGGGGACAGAGCCTACGAGCAGTACTTC. It specifies CASSSGIGDRAYEQYF.

The chain joins TRBV11-3 to TRBJ1-1; unclear D gene. The CDR3 spans 14 residues. Germline CDR1 reads SGHNT; CDR2 reads YENEEA. V lost 5 bases to trimming and J lost 3 bases, with 13 bases between them. The CDR3 bases are TGTGCCAGCAGCCCCTCCGGGCAGGACACTGAAGCTTTCTTT. Encoded protein: CASSPSGQDTEAFF.

This sequence joins TRBV5-5 and TRBJ1-2; D not certain. There are 14 residues in the CDR3. V was trimmed by 5 bases and J by 0 bases, leaving 11 bases between them. Germline V gene sequence: CDR1 SGHKS, CDR2 YYEKEE (reference sequence). The DNA of the CDR3 is TGTGCCAGCAGTCCAGCCTCGCCTAACTATGGCTACACCTTC. Amino acids: CASSPASPNYGYTF. The complete variable domain, with remaining parts taken from reference TRBV5-5 and TRBJ1-2, reads DAGVTQSPTHLIKTRGQQVTLRCSPISGHKSVSWYQQVLGQGPQFIFQYYEKEERGRGNFPDRFSARQFPNYSSELNVNALLLGDSALYLCASSPASPNYGYTFGSGTRLTVV.

This rearrangement joins TRBV15 to TRBJ1-2, with D uncertain. Trimming took off 2 bases at V and 8 bases at J, with 15 bases between the two ends. This CDR3 has 14 amino acids. Germline values: CDR1 LNHNV, CDR2 YYDKDF (reference sequence). DNA for the CDR3: TGTGCCACCAGCAGAAGAGAGGGAGGGCTAGGCTACACCTTC. Protein sequence: CATSRREGGLGYTF.

This clone was observed once. The J gene is TRBJ1-2, the V gene TRBV10-3, with D possibly matching TRBD1 (6 bases). The CDR3 covers 15 residues. The V gene's germline CDR1 is ENHRY and CDR2 SYGVKD. Trimming stripped 6 bases from V and 4 bases from J, with 18 bases between. The CDR3 DNA reads TGTGCCATCAGCGACCCCGGGGGCAAGGGCTATGGCTACACCTTC. It translates to CAISDPGGKGYGYTF.

J is TRBJ2-7 and V is TRBV7-8; 9 nucleotides agree with TRBD2. With 5 bases clipped from V and 0 bases from J, the junction kept 5 bases outside the gene matches. The CDR3 extends over 15 amino acids. From germline, CDR1 is SGHVS and CDR2 FQNEAQ. The CDR3 protein is CASSRGGGSSYEQYF. DNA of the CDR3: TGTGCCAGCAGCCGCGGGGGGGGATCCTCCTACGAGCAGTACTTC.

This clone was seen just once. V and J are TRBV2 and TRBJ2-7; TRBD1 might be the D (6 bases). This CDR3 comprises 13 residues. V lost 7 bases, J lost 8 bases, and 18 bases lay in between. CDR1 and CDR2 (germline): SNHLY, FYNNEI. CDR3 sequence reads: CASNMDRSYKQYF. In nucleotides, the CDR3 is TGTGCCAGCAATATGGACAGATCCTATAAGCAGTACTTC.

The chain employs TRBV4-2 and TRBJ1-2; D unclear. Germline values: CDR1 LGHNA, CDR2 YNFKEQ. This CDR3 region has 15 residues. Deletions cut 0 bases from V and 4 bases from J, with 12 bases between. The CDR3 here is CASSQETDSGYGYTF. The CDR3 bases are TGTGCCAGCAGCCAAGAGACGGATTCGGGCTATGGCTACACCTTC.

The chain links TRBV5-4 to TRBJ2-1, with 16 bases fitting TRBD2. Trimming cost V 4 bases and J 7 bases; bases outside gene matches: 5. CDR1 and CDR2 (germline): SGHNT, YYREEE (reference sequence). CDR3 length: 16 amino acids. The CDR3 sequence is CASSPGGLAGGNEQFF. The CDR3, as DNA: TGTGCCAGCAGCCCGGGGGGACTAGCGGGAGGGAATGAGCAGTTCTTC.

This chain links TRBV5-1 with TRBJ1-1, with 12 bases fitting TRBD1. CDR1 and CDR2 (germline): SGHRS, YFSETQ. V was clipped by 4 bases and J by 3 bases; unmatched bases: 13. The length of the CDR3 is 18 residues. CDR3 coding DNA: TGCGCCAGCAGCCCGAACCGGGACAGGGGGCTATCGGACACTGAAGCTTTCTTT. As protein: CASSPNRDRGLSDTEAFF.

This chain connects TRBV28 to TRBJ2-7; TRBD2 matches at 7 bases. Germline CDR1 MDHEN, CDR2 SYDVKM. The CDR3 has 14 amino acids. V lost 9 bases, J lost 6 bases, and 14 bases stayed unmatched. The DNA for the CDR3 is TGTGCCAGTAACTTCCTTGCGGGAGTCCCCGAGCAGTACTTC. Residues: CASNFLAGVPEQYF.